The 7 T cell receptor beta chains presented below share a single source sample, sequenced in a study of T cells after yellow fever vaccination (dated by TCRdb to the late 2010s). In the paper's terms, the treatment or condition label means: live attenuated yellow fever vaccine strain. The library was generated by 5' RACE. The instrument was an Illumina NovaSeq 6000. TCRdb reran the public reads through fastp at Q25 and MiXCR, keeping productive beta chains. Rows merge per CDR3 protein into single entries with the most common DNA and genes. For this sample there are about 300,000 distinct CDR3 sequences; 3% to 4.5% appear just once. The ten biggest clones cover 20% to 25% of the sample. The material sequenced was PBMCs, taken 5 days after the yellow fever booster vaccination. The source is a man in his late teens or twenties who received the YFV17D yellow fever vaccine.

The sample holds many counts of this clonotype. This chain uses TRBV29-1 with TRBJ2-5; no clear D gene. The CDR3 consists of 10 residues. The germline V gene has CDR1 SQVTM and CDR2 ANQGSEA. V lost 7 bases to trimming and J lost 5 bases, with 8 bases between them. The chain's CDR3 is CSGGTETQYF. The CDR3 DNA reads TGCAGCGGGGGTACGGAGACCCAGTACTTC. The entire variable domain, with the rest obtained from reference TRBV29-1 and TRBJ2-5, is as follows: SAVISQKPSRDICQRGTSLTIQCQVDSQVTMMFWYRQQPGQSLTLIATANQGSEATYESGFVIDKFPISRPNLTFSTLTVSNMSPEDSSIYLCSGGTETQYFGPGTRLLVL.

V is TRBV5-1 and J is TRBJ2-3, with a tentative D call TRBD2 (5 bases). CDR3 length: 16 amino acids. Germline V lookup: CDR1 SGHRS, CDR2 YFSETQ. Trimming took 1 base from V and 0 from J, leaving 12 bases between them. CDR3 coding DNA: TGCGCCAGCAGCTTGATCGGGGATACTAGCACAGATACGCAGTATTTT. This encodes CASSLIGDTSTDTQYF.

This clonotype was detected a few times. V gene TRBV10-3 combines with J gene TRBJ2-1, with TRBD2 matching 14 bases. Germline-derived CDR1 and CDR2 are ENHRY and SYGVKD. This CDR3 is 15 amino acids long. Losses at the gene ends were 4 bases for V and 9 bases for J; bases not matched to a gene: 5. This chain's CDR3 is CAISGLAGGQGEQFF. The CDR3 nucleotides are TGTGCCATCAGTGGACTAGCGGGGGGGCAGGGTGAGCAGTTCTTC.

There are many counts of this clonotype. The rearrangement joins TRBV5-1 to TRBJ2-3; D unclear. The CDR3 runs to 13 residues. The V end was cut by 2 bases, the J end by 1 base, with 5 bases between. Germline CDR1 reads SGHRS; CDR2 reads YFSETQ. CDR3 amino acids: CASSFPGTDTQYF. Here the CDR3 DNA reads TGCGCCAGCAGCTTCCCCGGCACAGATACGCAGTATTTT. Together with reference TRBV5-1 and TRBJ2-3, the CDR3 gives the full variable domain: KAGVTQTPRYLIKTRGQQVTLSCSPISGHRSVSWYQQTPGQGLQFLFEYFSETQRNKGNFPGRFSGRQFSNSRSEMNVSTLELGDSALYLCASSFPGTDTQYFGPGTRLTVL.

This clonotype was detected ten times or more. This chain connects TRBV12-3 or TRBV12-4 to TRBJ1-6, with 7 bases matching TRBD1. The V and J ends lost 8 bases and 7 bases, in that order; junction bases with no gene match: 8. CDR3 length: 14 amino acids. The CDR3 nucleotides are TGTGCCAGCGGGTCCGGGACAGTGAATTCACCCCTCCACTTT. Residues: CASGSGTVNSPLHF.

V usage is TRBV7-2 and J usage is TRBJ2-2, with D uncertain. Trimming took off 4 bases at V and 4 bases at J, with 10 bases between the two ends. Germline loops: CDR1 SGHTA, CDR2 FQGNSA. The CDR3 has 14 amino acids. CDR3 sequence: CASSSPRFTGELFF. The CDR3 DNA follows: TGTGCCAGCAGCTCCCCCCGGTTCACCGGGGAGCTGTTTTTT.

This rearrangement joins TRBV28 to TRBJ2-7; D is ambiguous. The CDR3 is 13 residues long. The V and J ends lost 3 bases and 2 bases respectively, with 8 bases between them. The germline CDR1 and CDR2 sequences are MDHEN and SYDVKM. The CDR3 sequence is CASSFSSTYEQYV. CDR3 in DNA: TGTGCCAGCAGTTTTTCCAGCACCTACGAGCAGTACGTC.